These 27 T cell receptor beta chains were sequenced from one sample in a study of blood T cell repertoires in COVID-19 (dated by TCRdb to about 2020). Library prep was done by the immunoSEQ multiplex PCR assay. The immuneACCESS repertoire file appears here via TCRdb, limited to in-frame rearrangements. These files lack a portion of the clones; in checked studies, under half of the deficit traces to unresolved V genes, and the cause of the others is not known. A total of over 200,000 clones appear in this sample, around 90% of them only once. Together, the top ten hold roughly 10% of the sample. Sequenced material: PBMCs or T cells enriched from blood (not recorded which). Every receptor here comes from a man aged 25-40 years who had recovered from COVID-19.

The V gene is TRBV18, the J gene TRBJ2-1, with 7 bases matching TRBD1. From germline, CDR1 is KGHSH and CDR2 LQKENI. V lost 4 bases and J lost 0; bases outside the gene matches: 9. The CDR3 loop spans 17 amino acids. The CDR3 sequence is CASSLNVGQRSYNEQFF. CDR3 nucleotide sequence: TGTGCCAGCTCACTCAACGTGGGACAGCGCTCCTACAATGAGCAGTTCTTC. The full variable domain, with the rest looked up from reference TRBV18 and TRBJ2-1, is NAGVMQNPRHLVRRRGQEARLRCSPMKGHSHVYWYRQLPEEGLKFMVYLQKENIIDESGMPKERFSAEFPKEGPSILRIQQVVRGDSAAYFCASSLNVGQRSYNEQFFGPGTRLTVL.

This chain joins TRBV28 and TRBJ1-4; tentative D call: TRBD1 (5 bases). CDR3 size: 15 residues. The V end lost 3 bases, the J end lost 7 bases, and 15 bases lay between the germline ends. From germline, CDR1 is MDHEN and CDR2 SYDVKM. This chain's CDR3 is CASSFSQGMGEKLFF. The CDR3, as DNA: TGTGCCAGCAGTTTCTCGCAGGGAATGGGTGAAAAACTGTTTTTT.

The V call is TRBV28, the J call TRBJ2-1; weak D call: TRBD2 (6 bases). CDR3 length: 12 residues. Germline V lookup: CDR1 MDHEN, CDR2 SYDVKM. The ends were cut back, 6 bases at V and 10 bases at J, with 13 bases in the middle. CDR3 in amino acids: CASSKIAEEQFF. Here the CDR3 DNA reads TGTGCCAGCAGCAAGATAGCGGAAGAGCAGTTCTTC.

The CDR3 region has the DNA TGTGCCTGGAACGGACAGCCTAACTTTGAAGCTTTCTTT. Translated: CAWNGQPNFEAFF. The J gene is TRBJ1-1, the V gene TRBV30; D is perhaps TRBD1 (6 bases). This CDR3 region has 13 residues. Germline assignment: CDR1 GTSNPN and CDR2 SVGIG (reference sequence). Trimming took off 4 bases at V and 7 bases at J, with 16 bases between the two ends.

The gene calls are TRBV28 and TRBJ2-3, with 9 bases lining up with TRBD2. V lost 2 bases and J lost 5; bases outside the gene matches: 8. The CDR3 extends over 16 amino acids. Germline loops: CDR1 MDHEN, CDR2 SYDVKM. The CDR3, as DNA: TGTGCCAGCAGTTTAGGGCGGGAGGGCCAAAAAGATACGCAGTATTTT. Its translation: CASSLGREGQKDTQYF.

This sequence joins TRBV5-6 and TRBJ2-1, with TRBD2 matching 7 bases. The CDR3 spans 14 residues. The V gene end was trimmed by 3 bases and the J gene end by 11 bases; junction bases not matched to a gene: 11. Germline loops: CDR1 SGHDT, CDR2 YYEEEE. Here the CDR3 DNA reads TGTGCCAGCAGCTGGGGAGCGGGACCCTCCCAGCAGTTCTTC. It is translated as CASSWGAGPSQQFF.

The genes are TRBV18 and TRBJ1-3; 8 bases are a match to TRBD1. CDR3 length: 16 residues. Trimming at V came to 2 bases and at J to 2 bases, leaving 5 bases not matched to a gene. The germline V gene has CDR1 KGHSH and CDR2 LQKENI. The CDR3 spells CASSPAQGATGNTIYF. The CDR3 nucleotides read TGTGCCAGCTCACCAGCGCAGGGGGCGACTGGAAACACCATATATTTT.

The rearrangement joins TRBV5-1 to TRBJ1-4; D ambiguous. CDR1 SGHRS and CDR2 YFSETQ come from the germline V gene. The CDR3 is 14 amino acids. V shed 9 bases and J shed 3 bases, with 15 bases lying between them. This CDR3 is CATKDGQPNEKLFF. Here the CDR3 DNA reads TGCGCCACCAAAGATGGGCAGCCTAATGAAAAACTGTTTTTT. Variable domain in full (rest from reference TRBV5-1 and TRBJ1-4): KAGVTQTPRYLIKTRGQQVTLSCSPISGHRSVSWYQQTPGQGLQFLFEYFSETQRNKGNFPGRFSGRQFSNSRSEMNVSTLELGDSALYLCATKDGQPNEKLFFGSGTQLSVL.

This clone was picked up one time. The chain uses TRBV6-4 and TRBJ1-5, with a tentative D call TRBD1 (6 bases). The CDR3 spans 14 residues. The germline V and J ends were trimmed by 4 bases and 7 bases, with 14 bases remaining between them. Germline CDR1 MRHNA, CDR2 SNTAGT. CDR3 nucleotides: TGTGCCAGCAGTGTCGGGGAAGGGACACAGCCCCAGCATTTT. It yields the protein CASSVGEGTQPQHF.

V and J are TRBV3-1 (or the pseudogene TRBV3-2) and TRBJ2-1; D is uncertain. The germline V and J ends were trimmed by 1 base and 8 bases, with 9 bases remaining between them. Germline CDR1 and CDR2: LGHDT and YNNKEL (reference sequence). CDR3 length equals 13 residues. The CDR3 protein is CASSQVRSYEQFF. The CDR3 nucleotides read TGTGCCAGCAGCCAAGTTCGTTCTTATGAGCAGTTCTTC.

The chain joins TRBV30 to TRBJ1-6, with a possible D match to TRBD1 (5 bases). Germline values: CDR1 GTSNPN, CDR2 SVGIG (reference sequence). V lost 0 bases and J 16 bases, leaving 10 bases between the germline ends. The CDR3 runs 11 residues. The CDR3 loop is CAWSVAAGLHF. Written as DNA, the CDR3 is TGTGCCTGGAGTGTCGCAGCAGGGCTCCACTTT.

The chain has TRBV20-1 and TRBJ2-7; 8 positions agree with TRBD1. Germline V gene data show CDR1 as DFQATT and CDR2 as SNEGSKA (reference sequence). This CDR3 has 15 amino acids. Germline trimming cut 3 bases from V and 2 bases from J; bases unmatched to any gene: 9. The DNA for the CDR3 is TGCAGTGCTAGTATGCGTCGGACAGGGCCCTACGAGCAGTACTTC. Protein product: CSASMRRTGPYEQYF.

The chain recombines TRBV12-3 or TRBV12-4 with TRBJ1-1; maybe TRBD1 (5 bases). Trimming took off 8 bases at V and 5 bases at J, with 15 bases between the two ends. The CDR3 covers 13 residues. Here the CDR3 reads CASDVGGRTEAFF. The DNA for the CDR3 is TGTGCCAGCGACGTGGGGGGTCGGACTGAAGCTTTCTTT.

V is TRBV12-5 and J is TRBJ1-5; maybe TRBD1 (6 bases). Trimming cost V 1 base and J 7 bases, with 14 bases left between them. CDR1 LGHNT and CDR2 FRNRAP come from the germline V gene. This CDR3 contains 15 residues. CDR3 coding DNA: TGTGCTAGTGGTTTGGCAACAGGGTTGGGCCAGCCCCAGCATTTT. Protein: CASGLATGLGQPQHF.

This chain uses TRBV27 with TRBJ1-1, with D unclear. The germline gives CDR1 MNHEY, CDR2 SMNVEV (reference sequence). The CDR3 is 14 amino acids. V was trimmed by 4 bases and J by 0 bases, leaving 9 bases between them. The CDR3 is CASSSHGLNTEAFF. The CDR3 nucleotides read TGTGCCAGCAGTTCCCATGGGCTGAACACTGAAGCTTTCTTT.

V and J are TRBV19 and TRBJ1-2; 7 nucleotides line up with TRBD1. Germline CDR1 is LNHDA and CDR2 is SQIVND (reference sequence). The CDR3 totals 18 residues. The V segment lost 7 bases and the J segment 0 bases; nucleotides outside the gene matches: 17. The CDR3, as DNA: TGTGCCAGTACCCGACAGGGATTTACGGGCTCATCTAACTATGGCTACACCTTC. Protein sequence: CASTRQGFTGSSNYGYTF.

J is TRBJ1-5 and V is TRBV4-1; weak D call: TRBD1 (5 bases). Germline V gene lookup returns CDR1 MGHRA and CDR2 YSYEKL. The CDR3 is made up of 14 amino acids. Trimming removed 0 bases at V and 8 bases at J, with 11 bases between. CDR3 protein: CASSQDRWGEPQHF. CDR3 coding DNA: TGCGCCAGCAGCCAAGATAGGTGGGGGGAGCCCCAGCATTTT.

The chain uses TRBV10-3 and TRBJ2-7; 7 nucleotides match TRBD1. Germline CDR1 is ENHRY and CDR2 is SYGVKD. With 4 bases clipped from V and 3 bases from J, the junction kept 3 bases outside the gene matches. CDR3 length: 13 amino acids. The CDR3 bases are TGTGCCATCAGTGGACAGGGAATCTACGAGCAGTACTTC. This gives the protein CAISGQGIYEQYF.

The J gene is TRBJ2-3, the V gene TRBV7-8; TRBD1 matches at 10 bases. CDR1 and CDR2 from the germline V gene are SGHVS and FQNEAQ. This CDR3 has 13 amino acids. V lost 5 bases and J lost 5; bases outside the gene matches: 1. The CDR3 DNA reads as TGTGCCAGCAGCAGGGACAGGGGAGATACGCAGTATTTT. Translating gives CASSRDRGDTQYF.

Note on this clone: At the DNA level, this CDR3 is encoded by other sequences in the same sample as well. The chain is built from TRBV12-3 or TRBV12-4 and TRBJ1-2, with 9 bases lining up with TRBD1. V was pared by 3 bases and J by 4 bases, with 0 bases of the junction left unmatched. This CDR3 is 13 amino acids long. DNA for the CDR3: TGTGCCAGCAGTTTGACAGGGGGCTATGGCTACACCTTC. It encodes CASSLTGGYGYTF.

V is TRBV19 and J is TRBJ2-5; D might be TRBD2 (6 bases). This CDR3 region has 15 residues. The V end was cut by 8 bases, the J end by 4 bases, with 20 bases between. Germline V gives CDR1 LNHDA, CDR2 SQIVND (reference sequence). The CDR3 DNA reads TGTGCCAGTGGGCCCGGGGGATTCGGGGGAGAGACCCAGTACTTC. Protein sequence: CASGPGGFGGETQYF.

This clone appeared once. This chain links TRBV4-2 with TRBJ2-7; D gene ambiguous. CDR1 and CDR2 (germline): LGHNA, YNFKEQ. The CDR3 covers 14 residues. The V end was cut by 0 bases, the J end by 7 bases, with 13 bases between. Here the CDR3 reads CASSQDHAGPEQYF. The DNA of the CDR3 is TGTGCCAGCAGCCAAGACCATGCTGGGCCGGAGCAGTACTTC.

V gene TRBV15 combines with J gene TRBJ1-5; TRBD1 is a possible D gene (5 bases). V lost 3 bases and J lost 4, with 7 bases in between. This CDR3 region has 13 residues. The germline CDR1 and CDR2 sequences are LNHNV and YYDKDF (reference sequence). CDR3 coding DNA: TGTGCCACCAGCAGCCAGGGAAATCAGCCCCAGCATTTT. This sequence encodes CATSSQGNQPQHF.

The chain couples TRBV7-2 to TRBJ1-1; TRBD1 matches 7 bases. The CDR3 totals 14 residues. The germline V gene has CDR1 SGHTA and CDR2 FQGNSA. After removal of 5 bases from V and 4 bases from J, the junction contained 7 bases not matched to a gene. The CDR3 region has the DNA TGTGCCAGCAGCCTTACAGGGGACGGCACTGAAGCTTTCTTT. Protein product: CASSLTGDGTEAFF.

The chain uses TRBV6-5 and TRBJ1-2, with no clear D. Between the trimmed V and J ends, which lost 2 bases and 6 bases, there was a span of 4 bases. Germline V gene sequence: CDR1 MNHEY, CDR2 SVGAGI. The CDR3 totals 11 residues. As DNA, the CDR3 is TGTGCCAGCAGTTACCAGGATGGCTACACCTTC. Protein product: CASSYQDGYTF.

The rearrangement links TRBV12-3 or TRBV12-4 to TRBJ1-1; D is undetermined. The V gene lost 6 bases and the J gene lost 5 bases, with 10 bases spanning the gap. This CDR3 is 12 amino acids long. The CDR3 bases are TGTGCCAGCAGCCATACTTTTACTGAAGCTTTCTTT. Translated, it gives CASSHTFTEAFF.

The gene calls are TRBV18 and TRBJ2-2, with TRBD1 matching 7 bases. With 1 base clipped from V and 3 bases from J, the junction kept 2 bases outside the gene matches. Per the germline V gene, CDR1 is KGHSH and CDR2 is LQKENI. This CDR3 has 15 amino acids. The CDR3 region is CASSPQGADTGELFF. For the CDR3, the DNA is TGTGCCAGCTCACCACAGGGGGCGGACACCGGGGAGCTGTTTTTT.